This is a list of T cell receptor beta chains from one sample in a study of T cells in Graves' hyperthyroidism and ophthalmopathy. Via MiXCR, TCRdb re-called the multiplex PCR reads, giving one row per CDR3 protein. The data show 250,000 to 400,000 distinct CDR3 sequences, around 15% seen once. The source material was blood. Receptors were obtained from a middle-aged woman with Graves' ophthalmopathy. CDR3s include the opening cysteine and the closing phenylalanine or tryptophan. Fields, in order: D gene, clone size, V gene, J gene, CDR3 protein, CDR3 DNA. A D gene is named only where the DNA matches it firmly. Clone size is stated in some rows and not others, as once, few, many or a class when expanded.

TRBD2,many,TRBV2,TRBJ2-1,CASRDGLAGGSYNEQFF,TGTGCCAGCAGAGACGGACTAGCGGGAGGTTCCTACAATGAGCAGTTCTTC
NA,NA,TRBV11-2,TRBJ2-1,CASRAGLVNHEQFF,TGTGCCAGCAGGGCAGGCCTAGTCAATCATGAGCAGTTCTTC
TRBD2,NA,TRBV7-9,TRBJ2-7,CASSLSGRVGEQYF,TGTGCCAGCAGCTTAAGCGGGAGGGTAGGCGAGCAGTACTTC
TRBD1,many,TRBV10-3,TRBJ1-2,CAISASRTGNQGYTF,TGTGCCATCAGTGCATCGAGGACAGGGAATCAAGGCTACACCTTC
TRBD1,NA,TRBV19,TRBJ2-1,CASRGHTGESSEQFF,TGTGCCAGTAGAGGCCACACAGGGGAATCCAGCGAGCAGTTCTTC
TRBD2,many,TRBV20-1,TRBJ2-3,CSARVGTSGLDTQYF,TGCAGTGCTAGAGTTGGGACTAGCGGATTGGATACGCAGTATTTT
NA,NA,TRBV11-2,TRBJ1-3,CASSLSTPISGNTIYF,TGTGCCAGCAGCCTTAGTACACCGATCTCTGGAAACACCATATATTTT
NA,many,TRBV7-2,TRBJ2-7,CASSLEHVGGQYF,TGTGCCAGCAGCTTAGAACATGTGGGAGGGCAGTACTTC
NA,few,TRBV24-1,TRBJ2-1,CATSDRTGRDYNEQFF,TGTGCCACCAGTGACAGGACAGGGAGGGATTACAATGAGCAGTTCTTC
TRBD1,NA,TRBV2,TRBJ1-1,CASSRGTGKNTEAFF,TGTGCCAGCAGTCGCGGGACAGGGAAAAACACTGAAGCTTTCTTT
NA,many,TRBV20-1,TRBJ2-5,CSAYSGVGRETQYF,TGCAGTGCTTATAGCGGCGTGGGCAGGGAGACCCAGTACTTC
NA,NA,TRBV3-1,TRBJ1-6,CASSPSQSSYNSPLHF,TGTGCCAGCTCACCCTCACAGAGCTCCTATAATTCACCCCTCCACTTT
NA,many,TRBV10-3,TRBJ1-2,CAISESTGSNYGYTF,TGTGCCATCAGTGAGTCGACAGGTTCTAACTATGGCTACACCTTC
TRBD1,few,TRBV19,TRBJ2-7,CASSRNPGQGRYEQYF,TGTGCCAGTAGTAGGAATCCGGGACAGGGTCGGTACGAGCAGTACTTC
TRBD2,NA,TRBV7-9,TRBJ2-3,CASNPSAGNTQYF,TGTGCCAGCAATCCCTCAGCGGGGAATACGCAGTATTTT
NA,many,TRBV5-4,TRBJ1-1,CASSLATTAYEGEAFF,TGTGCCAGCAGCTTGGCGACGACGGCCTACGAGGGTGAAGCTTTCTTT
NA,many,TRBV7-6,TRBJ1-1,CASSSDSNTEAFF,TGTGCCAGCAGCTCGGACAGCAACACTGAAGCTTTCTTT
NA,many,TRBV6-1,TRBJ1-1,CASSERSLGNTEAFF,TGTGCCAGCAGTGAAAGGTCCCTTGGGAACACTGAAGCTTTCTTT
NA,many,TRBV20-1,TRBJ2-5,CSAAGGTKQETQYF,TGCAGTGCTGCGGGCGGGACCAAGCAAGAGACCCAGTACTTC
NA,few,TRBV6-5,TRBJ2-1,CAGSYARGVGNEQFF,TGTGCCGGCAGTTACGCTAGAGGGGTGGGCAATGAGCAGTTCTTC
TRBD1,many,TRBV11-2,TRBJ2-7,CASSLGQGRSYEQYF,TGTGCCAGCAGCCTCGGACAGGGGCGATCCTACGAGCAGTACTTC
NA,few,TRBV28,TRBJ2-3,CASSQPDRLAQYF,TGTGCCAGCAGTCAACCCGACAGGCTGGCGCAGTATTTT
NA,NA,TRBV3-1,TRBJ2-7,CASSQGDWAGVYYEQYF,TGTGCCAGCAGCCAAGGCGATTGGGCAGGGGTGTACTACGAGCAGTACTTC
TRBD1,many,TRBV11-2,TRBJ1-4,CASSPGDSPYGKLFF,TGTGCCAGCAGCCCCGGGGACAGCCCCTACGGAAAACTGTTTTTT
NA,NA,TRBV10-2,TRBJ1-5,CASSEWAGRGNQPQHF,TGCGCCAGCAGTGAATGGGCGGGTCGCGGGAATCAGCCCCAGCATTTT
NA,many,TRBV6-1,TRBJ1-1,CASSDSGVEAFF,TGTGCCAGCAGTGACTCCGGGGTTGAAGCTTTCTTT
NA,many,TRBV3-1,TRBJ2-1,CASSSSGLREQFF,TGTGCCAGCAGCTCGAGCGGATTACGGGAGCAGTTCTTC
NA,NA,TRBV20-1,TRBJ1-2,CSAGQGYTF,TGCAGTGCAGGCCAGGGCTACACCTTC
TRBD2,NA,TRBV3-1,TRBJ2-1,CASSQDPGLAPSSYNEQFF,TGTGCCAGCAGCCAAGATCCCGGACTAGCGCCGAGCTCCTACAATGAGCAGTTCTTC
NA,many,TRBV19,TRBJ1-2,CASSIDRVGGYTF,TGTGCCAGTAGTATAGATCGGGTTGGCGGCTACACCTTC
NA,few,TRBV18,TRBJ1-1,CASSPKEVSADTEAFF,TGTGCCAGCTCACCGAAGGAGGTATCGGCAGACACTGAAGCTTTCTTT
TRBD1,NA,TRBV28,TRBJ1-5,CASSPTSGGSNQPQHF,TGTGCCAGCAGTCCGACCTCAGGGGGTAGCAATCAGCCCCAGCATTTT
NA,few,TRBV9,TRBJ2-5,CASSVGIAQETQYF,TGTGCCAGCAGCGTAGGCATAGCTCAAGAGACCCAGTACTTC
TRBD1,few,TRBV5-1,TRBJ2-7,CASTPGGPRVEQYF,TGCGCCAGCACCCCAGGGGGACCCCGGGTCGAGCAGTACTTC
NA,many,TRBV27,TRBJ2-3,CASSPRQTSTDTQYF,TGTGCCAGCAGTCCCCGACAGACTAGCACAGATACGCAGTATTTT
TRBD2,NA,TRBV28,TRBJ2-7,CASRRGGSRGGAYEQYF,TGTGCCAGCCGTCGGGGAGGGAGTCGAGGCGGGGCCTACGAGCAGTACTTC
NA,few,TRBV28,TRBJ1-2,CASSLPGQSNTF,TGTGCCAGCAGTTTACCGGGACAATCGAACACCTTC
NA,many,TRBV27,TRBJ2-2,CASSLYRGINTGELFF,TGTGCCAGCAGTCTCTACCGGGGAATAAACACCGGGGAGCTGTTTTTT
NA,few,TRBV3-1,TRBJ2-4,CASSWGFKNIQYF,TGTGCCAGCAGTTGGGGGTTCAAAAACATTCAGTACTTC
NA,many,TRBV10-3,TRBJ2-7,CAISERGEQYF,TGTGCCATCAGTGAGCGGGGCGAGCAGTACTTC
TRBD1,NA,TRBV27,TRBJ2-1,CASNPKRDRVLNEQFF,TGTGCCAGCAACCCAAAAAGGGACAGGGTGTTGAATGAGCAGTTCTTC
TRBD1,NA,TRBV4-1,TRBJ1-6,CASSSGTGGFSYNSPLHF,TGCGCCAGCAGTTCCGGGACAGGGGGCTTCTCCTATAATTCACCCCTCCACTTT
NA,few,TRBV6-2/TRBV6-3,TRBJ2-7,CASSYSTGAEQYF,TGTGCCAGCAGTTACTCGACCGGGGCCGAGCAGTACTTC
NA,many,TRBV19,TRBJ2-2,CASSIQAGDGTGELFF,TGTGCCAGTAGTATTCAGGCAGGGGATGGCACCGGGGAGCTGTTTTTT
NA,NA,TRBV7-8,TRBJ2-1,CASSLELRRPQYEQFF,TGTGCCAGCAGCTTAGAGTTGCGTAGACCCCAATATGAGCAGTTCTTC
TRBD1,NA,TRBV29-1,TRBJ2-1,CSVTAGTGDEQFF,TGCAGCGTAACCGCCGGGACAGGGGATGAGCAGTTCTTC
NA,NA,TRBV6-1,TRBJ1-4,CASSEAGLNEKLFF,TGTGCCAGCAGTGAAGCGGGCCTCAATGAAAAACTGTTTTTT
TRBD1,NA,TRBV10-2,TRBJ2-7,CASSESGTGDREQYF,TGCGCCAGCAGTGAGTCAGGGACAGGGGATCGCGAGCAGTACTTC